The T cell receptor (beta chain) described here comes from a study of T cells in Graves' hyperthyroidism and ophthalmopathy. Whole-study context: Staff took peripheral blood when the initial diagnosis was made, before any treatment began.

Diagnoses were established using clinical symptoms, serum thyroxine and TRAb, thyroid ultrasound and orbital computed tomography. The authors took PBMCs from 10 ml fresh peripheral blood. This clonotype was seen many times. Its antigen is still unknown. Study-wide results and caveats: Ophthalmopathy cases were set apart from stable hyperthyroidism by a 13 V-J model.

RNA transcripts were the template for amplifying TCR beta CDR3 regions. The primer set for the first-round RT-PCR of the TCR CDR3 was HTBI. One entry per CDR3 protein results from TCRdb running MiXCR on the multiplex PCR reads. The sample includes roughly 250,000 distinct CDR3 sequences, about 20% of them seen just once. Germline CDR1 MDHEN, CDR2 SYDVKM. The CDR3 has 14 amino acids. The V end lost 5 bases, the J end lost 6 bases, and 14 bases lay between the germline ends. The sequence was collected from a man aged 25-45 years with Graves' ophthalmopathy. The specimen sequenced was blood. J is TRBJ1-5 and V is TRBV28; the D is unclear. The CDR3 DNA follows: TGTGCCAGCAGTCCCGGCGGGGTTAGTCAGCCCCAGCATTTT. Residues: CASSPGGVSQPQHF.